The 25 T cell receptor beta chains reported below all come from one sample, sequenced in a study of blood T cells in healthy people across ages. Using a J-beta primer mix together with a sample-barcoded 5' primer, a second PCR was run for about 7 to 12 cycles. TCRdb recomputed calls from the 5' RACE reads with MiXCR, one row per CDR3 protein. This sample carries over a million distinct CDR3 sequences, approximately 42% of them seen once, and the ten largest clones take less than 8%. The sample was blood. The receptors stem from a woman in her late teens or twenties in good health.

The J gene is TRBJ1-3, the V gene TRBV5-1; D remains ambiguous. CDR3 length: 14 residues. CDR1 is SGHRS and CDR2 is YFSETQ in the germline V gene. Deletions cut 0 bases from V and 4 bases from J, with 8 bases between. The DNA of the CDR3 is TGCGCCAGCAGCTTGGACCCGGAGGGAAACACCATATATTTT. This codes for CASSLDPEGNTIYF.

Details on this clonotype: Compared with germline, one end of the junction differs, possibly owing to a read error. This chain links TRBV12-3 or TRBV12-4 with TRBJ1-5; tentatively, D is TRBD1 (5 bases). The CDR3 has 12 amino acids. The CDR3: CTSSWTNQPQHF. The CDR3 DNA sequence: TGTACCAGCAGTTGGACAAATCAGCCCCAGCATTTT.

This clonotype was detected only a few times. The rearrangement uses TRBV20-1 and TRBJ2-4; 10 positions agree with TRBD2. The better agreement between TRBJ2-7 and the DNA end casts doubt on the J call. The CDR3 is made up of 11 amino acids. Germline V gives CDR1 DFQATT, CDR2 SNEGSKA (reference sequence). Here the CDR3 reads CSVTSGIEQYF. In DNA, the CDR3 is TGCAGCGTTACTAGCGGGATCGAGCAGTACTTC.

In its sample, this clonotype was seen a few times. V gene TRBV5-6 combines with J gene TRBJ2-5; perhaps TRBD2 as D (5 bases). Germline-derived CDR1 and CDR2 are SGHDT and YYEEEE. The CDR3 runs to 14 residues. Between the trimmed V and J ends, which lost 2 bases and 3 bases, there was a span of 11 bases. The CDR3 DNA sequence: TGTGCCAGCAGCTTTGGTTACGGGGAAGAGACCCAGTACTTC. Translation gives CASSFGYGEETQYF.

Many counts were recorded for this clonotype. The chain carries TRBV7-9 and TRBJ2-7; D unclear. The CDR3 length is 11 residues. Germline CDR1 reads SEHNR; CDR2 reads FQNEAQ (reference sequence). The CDR3 nucleotides read TGTGCTAGTGGTTTGGGCTACGAGCAGTACTTC. Residues: CASGLGYEQYF.

Only a few counts were recorded for this clonotype. This chain uses TRBV7-9 with TRBJ2-1, with a weak D call TRBD1 (5 bases). V was pared by 6 bases and J by 6 bases, with 9 bases between. CDR1 is SEHNR and CDR2 is FQNEAQ in the germline V gene (reference sequence). The CDR3 length is 12 residues. The CDR3 protein is CASRTEGNEQFF. The CDR3 DNA reads TGTGCCAGCAGGACAGAAGGCAATGAGCAGTTCTTC.

A single count supports this clonotype. The junction departs from the called germline gene at one end, perhaps through a read error. The chain joins TRBV11-2 to TRBJ1-1, with D possibly matching TRBD1 (5 bases). The CDR3 contains 14 residues. Germline V gene sequence: CDR1 SGHAT, CDR2 FQNNGV. Here the CDR3 DNA reads TGTGCCGGCAGCTTAGTTGCAGGGCCCACTGAAGCTTTCTTT. As protein: CAGSLVAGPTEAFF.

This clonotype was counted a few times. The chain recombines TRBV27 with TRBJ2-3; D not resolved. The CDR3 has 14 amino acids. Germline V CDR1 and CDR2: MNHEY, SMNVEV (reference sequence). Trimming stripped 7 bases from V and 2 bases from J, with 13 bases between. CDR3 region: CASTPSTPTDTQYF. For the CDR3, the DNA is TGTGCCAGCACCCCGTCGACACCCACAGATACGCAGTATTTT.

This chain connects TRBV20-1 to TRBJ2-3; TRBD2 aligns across 9 bases. Germline V gives CDR1 DFQATT, CDR2 SNEGSKA (reference sequence). Trimming at V came to 4 bases and at J to 4 bases, leaving 6 bases not matched to a gene. The CDR3 contains 14 residues. The CDR3 sequence: CSATGLADSDTQYF. The CDR3, as DNA: TGCAGTGCTACGGGACTAGCTGACTCAGATACGCAGTATTTT.

This clonotype appeared a few times. V usage is TRBV3-1 and J usage is TRBJ2-5; D tentatively fits TRBD1 or TRBD2 (5 bases each). The V gene lost 3 bases and the J gene lost 2 bases, with 13 bases spanning the gap. This CDR3 has 15 residues. Germline-derived CDR1 and CDR2 are LGHDT and YNNKEL (reference sequence). In nucleotides, the CDR3 is TGTGCCAGCAGCCAGGGGACGGGTATACAAGAGACCCAGTACTTC. Its protein is CASSQGTGIQETQYF.

The chain recombines TRBV10-3 with TRBJ1-2, with TRBD1 identical over 8 bases. CDR3 length: 15 residues. V lost 2 bases to trimming and J lost 4 bases; unmatched junction nucleotides: 6. Germline V gene lookup returns CDR1 ENHRY and CDR2 SYGVKD. The CDR3 loop reads CAISEGQGAIYGYTF. CDR3 coding DNA: TGTGCCATCAGTGAGGGCCAGGGGGCCATCTATGGCTACACCTTC.

The chain combines TRBV6-2 or TRBV6-3 with TRBJ2-3; tentatively, D is TRBD1 or TRBD2 (5 bases each). The germline V gene has CDR1 MNHEY and CDR2 SVGEGT. V lost 4 bases, J lost 0 bases, and 14 bases lay in between. The CDR3 is made up of 16 amino acids. The CDR3 is CASSFNWDGSTDTQYF. The CDR3 region has the DNA TGTGCCAGCAGTTTTAACTGGGACGGGAGCACAGATACGCAGTATTTT.

Only one count was recorded for this clonotype. The chain has TRBV12-3 or TRBV12-4 and TRBJ1-5; D is uncertain. Trimming pared 3 bases from V and 7 bases from J, leaving 10 bases between. CDR3 length: 13 residues. CDR3 region: CASSLVGKQPQHF. The CDR3 bases are TGTGCCAGCAGTTTGGTGGGGAAGCAGCCCCAGCATTTT.

The chain has TRBV7-2 and TRBJ1-2, with 8 nucleotides matching TRBD1. V gave up 3 bases and J gave up 4 bases; unmatched junction bases: 7. Germline V gives CDR1 SGHTA, CDR2 FQGNSA. The CDR3 extends over 15 amino acids. The CDR3 sequence is CASSLDREGGYGYTF. The CDR3 coding sequence is TGTGCCAGCAGCTTGGACAGGGAAGGAGGCTATGGCTACACCTTC.

The sample holds a few counts of this clonotype. The rearrangement joins TRBV6-6 to TRBJ2-2, with D hard to call. CDR3 length equals 14 residues. The V gene's germline CDR1 is MNHNY and CDR2 SVGAGI (reference sequence). V lost 2 bases to trimming and J lost 5 bases, with 9 bases between them. The CDR3 here is CASSYGEKTGELFF. The CDR3 DNA reads as TGTGCCAGCAGTTACGGTGAAAAAACCGGGGAGCTGTTTTTT.

This clonotype was recorded a few times. This chain joins TRBV15 and TRBJ2-5; D may be TRBD1 or TRBD2 (5 bases each). The DNA end is a closer match to TRBJ2-7, so the J assignment may be wrong. Germline V gene data show CDR1 as LNHNV and CDR2 as YYDKDF (reference sequence). There are 12 residues in the CDR3. The CDR3, as DNA: TGTGCCACCAGCAGAGCGGGGCGCGAGCAGTACTTC. Translation: CATSRAGREQYF.

This clonotype was observed a handful of times. The chain couples TRBV15 to TRBJ2-3; TRBD1 matches 9 bases. The CDR3 spans 15 residues. CDR1 is LNHNV, CDR2 YYDKDF, per germline (reference sequence). J gave up 6 bases and V 3 bases, and 7 bases lay outside the gene matches. CDR3 protein: CATSRDRGKSDTQYF. In DNA form, the CDR3 reads TGTGCCACCAGCAGGGACAGGGGTAAATCGGATACGCAGTATTTT.

V is TRBV5-1 and J is TRBJ2-7; TRBD2 matches 8 bases. This CDR3 is 15 amino acids long. CDR1 and CDR2 (germline): SGHRS, YFSETQ. Germline trimming cut 3 bases from V and 4 bases from J; bases unmatched to any gene: 9. In nucleotides, the CDR3 is TGCGCCAGCAGCTGGGATCCGGGAGGGCCGTACGAGCAGTACTTC. Its protein is CASSWDPGGPYEQYF.

The V call is TRBV6-2 or TRBV6-3, the J call TRBJ2-1, with 10 bases that match TRBD1. The tail of the sequence fits TRBJ2-7 better, so the J call may be wrong. Germline CDR1 is MNHEY and CDR2 is SVGEGT. This CDR3 has 12 amino acids. For the CDR3, the DNA is TGTACCACCAGGACAGGGGGTAACGAGCAGTACTTC. It specifies CTTRTGGNEQYF.

The chain couples TRBV9 to TRBJ1-5, with a weak D call TRBD1 (6 bases). Germline loops: CDR1 SGDLS, CDR2 YYNGEE. V lost 6 bases, J lost 2 bases, and 12 bases lay in between. The CDR3 consists of 14 residues. CDR3 protein: CASNAGERNQPQHF. The CDR3, as DNA: TGTGCCAGCAACGCAGGGGAACGCAATCAGCCCCAGCATTTT.

The J gene is TRBJ2-7, the V gene TRBV5-1; 13 bases align to TRBD2. Trimming took 0 bases from V and 2 from J; bases not matched to a gene: 2. This CDR3 region has 16 residues. Germline V lookup: CDR1 SGHRS, CDR2 YFSETQ. The CDR3 spells CASSLGLAGGAYEQYF. For the CDR3, the DNA is TGCGCCAGCAGCTTGGGACTAGCGGGGGGTGCCTACGAGCAGTACTTC.

The chain combines TRBV20-1 with TRBJ1-2; 8 bases fit TRBD1. The CDR3 is 13 amino acids. Trimming at V came to 1 base and at J to 8 bases, leaving 6 bases not matched to a gene. CDR1 and CDR2 (germline): DFQATT, SNEGSKA (reference sequence). Written as DNA, the CDR3 is TGCAGTGCTAGAGTGCAGGGGGCGTCGGGCTACACCTTC. Its translation is CSARVQGASGYTF.

This clonotype has at least ten counts. J is TRBJ1-1 and V is TRBV27; perhaps TRBD1 as D (5 bases). The CDR3 is made up of 11 amino acids. The germline V gene has CDR1 MNHEY and CDR2 SMNVEV (reference sequence). Trimming shortened V by 6 bases and J by 8 bases, and 10 bases separated the two germline ends. DNA for the CDR3: TGTGCCAGCAGGGGACCCTTCGAAGCTTTCTTT. Translation: CASRGPFEAFF.

This clonotype was detected a few times. The rearrangement links TRBV29-1 to TRBJ2-1, with D possibly matching TRBD2 (6 bases). The V end was cut by 3 bases, the J end by 1 base, with 19 bases between. This CDR3 spans 17 amino acids. The germline V gene encodes CDR1 SQVTM and CDR2 ANQGSEA. CDR3 bases: TGCAGCGTTGAGGGCGGGGCCCGGGTCCGGTCCTACAATGAGCAGTTCTTC. Its protein is CSVEGGARVRSYNEQFF.

The CDR3 sequence is CASSYGQLRREQYF. CDR3 nucleotide sequence: TGTGCCAGCAGTTATGGCCAGCTAAGGCGAGAGCAGTACTTC. The rearrangement links TRBV6-6 to TRBJ2-5; D uncertain. The CDR3 has 14 amino acids. V lost 3 bases and J lost 11, with 19 bases in between. CDR1 is MNHNY, CDR2 SVGAGI, per germline (reference sequence).